This record looks at one T cell receptor beta chain sequence and its context. As for treatment: randomized to nivolumab then ipilimumab (arm A) or the reverse (arm B). V lost 4 bases and J lost 1; bases outside the gene matches: 3. The CDR3 contains 15 residues. Germline V gives CDR1 MNHNS, CDR2 SASEGT. The table came from immunoSEQ multiplex PCR; TCRdb's copy has only in-frame clones and leaves some out. The sample shows fewer than 45,000 clones, roughly 89% of them seen only once. The record originates from a study of sequential checkpoint blockade in melanoma. The source is a human donor with melanoma. This specimen was CD8+ T cells sorted from blood (inferred from file names), taken from a patient given nivolumab and ipilimumab in sequence. The chain links TRBV6-1 to TRBJ2-2; 7 bases map to TRBD1. The CDR3 DNA follows: TGTGCCAGCAGTGTATGGACAGGGAACACCGGGGAGCTGTTTTTT. It specifies CASSVWTGNTGELFF.